A selection of T cell receptor beta chains follows, all from one sample in a study of blood T cell repertoires in COVID-19. Assay: immunoSEQ multiplex PCR; the TCRdb copy retains only in-frame clones and omits some. The table lists around 300,000 clones, about 87% of them singletons. The sequenced material came from PBMCs or T cells enriched from blood (not recorded which). The receptors shown here come from a young woman who had recovered from COVID-19. The CDR3 runs from the conserved cysteine through the conserved F or W. Each record gives: D gene, V gene, J gene, clone size, CDR3 DNA, CDR3 protein. D genes are given only for firm matches. A row's size may be missing; if present it is once, few, many or a size class.

TRBD2,TRBV6-4,TRBJ2-1,few,TGTGCCAGCAGCGGGGGGGCCCACAATGAGCAGTTCTTC,CASSGGAHNEQFF
-,TRBV4-1,TRBJ1-1,-,TGCGCCAGCAGCCAAGATCAACCGGGGTACACTGAAGCTTTCTTT,CASSQDQPGYTEAFF
-,TRBV30,TRBJ1-2,-,TGTGCCTGGACCGGGACACGTTATGGCTACACCTTC,CAWTGTRYGYTF
-,TRBV11-1,TRBJ1-2,once,TGTGCCAGCAGCTTGCTAACCGGGACTGCGAACTATGGCTACACCTTC,CASSLLTGTANYGYTF
-,TRBV19,TRBJ2-7,-,TGTGCCAGTAGCTCCGGGATTTTCTACGAGCAGTACTTC,CASSSGIFYEQYF
TRBD1,TRBV2,TRBJ1-2,-,TGTGCCAGCAGAGGAGGCCTCACAGGGGGCCGGGGCTACACCTTC,CASRGGLTGGRGYTF
TRBD1,TRBV9,TRBJ1-6,few,TGTGCCAGCAGCGCCTTTTCCGGGACAGAACTTTCACCCCTCCACTTT,CASSAFSGTELSPLHF
TRBD2,TRBV7-2,TRBJ2-7,-,TGTGCCAGCAGCTTAGTTAGTAGCGGGGCTTACTACGAGCAGTACTTC,CASSLVSSGAYYEQYF
-,TRBV5-6,TRBJ1-3,-,TGTGCCAGCAGCGGCCCGTGGAACACCATATATTTT,CASSGPWNTIYF
-,TRBV19,TRBJ1-6,-,TGTGCCAGTAGTATTTTACAGTTCTCACCCCTCCACTTT,CASSILQFSPLHF
TRBD2,TRBV10-3,TRBJ2-3,-,TGTGCCATCAGTGCCCGACTAGCGGGGGTCACAGATACGCAGTATTTT,CAISARLAGVTDTQYF
-,TRBV5-6,TRBJ2-6,-,TGTGCCAGCAGCTACGGGGTCTCTGGGGCCAACGTCCTGACTTTC,CASSYGVSGANVLTF
TRBD2,TRBV2,TRBJ2-1,once,TGTGCCAGCAGCGGGACTAGCACCTACAATGAGCAGTTCTTC,CASSGTSTYNEQFF
-,TRBV19,TRBJ1-1,-,TGTGCCAGTAGTTTACAGGGTATGAACACTGAAGCTTTCTTT,CASSLQGMNTEAFF
-,TRBV3-1/TRBV3-2,TRBJ2-7,-,TGTGCCAGCAGCCAAGGTCCTAACGAGCAGTACTTC,CASSQGPNEQYF
TRBD1,TRBV6-5,TRBJ1-6,-,TGTGCCAGCAGTTATGGGGACAGGGATACTTCACCCCTCCACTTT,CASSYGDRDTSPLHF
TRBD1,TRBV2,TRBJ1-1,-,TGTGCCAGCAGCATGACAGGGGGTGAAGCTTTCTTT,CASSMTGGEAFF
TRBD1,TRBV9,TRBJ1-2,-,TGTGCCAGCAGCGCGGAGGGGACAGGGGGCGATAGGAAAGGCTACACCTTC,CASSAEGTGGDRKGYTF
-,TRBV2,TRBJ2-2,-,TGTGCCAGCAGTGAAGCTAGGAGGACCGGGGAGCTGTTTTTT,CASSEARRTGELFF
TRBD2,TRBV5-4,TRBJ2-3,-,TGTGCCAGCAGCTCCGGGACTAGCGGGGGGGCCGTCGATACGCAGTATTTT,CASSSGTSGGAVDTQYF
-,TRBV18,TRBJ2-2,-,TGTGCCAGCTCACCAAGGCAGGGCACGAACACCGGGGAGCTGTTTTTT,CASSPRQGTNTGELFF
-,TRBV27,TRBJ2-7,-,TGTGCCAGCAGTTTGCCGGCGGGCGACGAGCAGTACTTC,CASSLPAGDEQYF
TRBD1,TRBV27,TRBJ1-5,-,TGTGCCAGCAGTGGGACAGGTCATCAGCCCCAGCATTTT,CASSGTGHQPQHF
-,TRBV4-3,TRBJ1-1,-,TGCGCCAGCAGCCAAGCAGGGTGGGAAGGGACTGAAGCTTTCTTT,CASSQAGWEGTEAFF
TRBD1,TRBV5-1,TRBJ1-6,-,TGCGCCAGCAGCCTCCGAGGGACAGGGGGAGGTTCACCCCTCCACTTT,CASSLRGTGGGSPLHF
TRBD1,TRBV5-1,TRBJ1-6,-,TGCGCCAGCAGTGGTCCCGGGGACAGGGTAGGCTCACCCCTCCACTTT,CASSGPGDRVGSPLHF
-,TRBV28,TRBJ2-3,few,TGTGCCAGCAGTTTACTACGGGGAAGCACAGATACGCAGTATTTT,CASSLLRGSTDTQYF
TRBD1,TRBV5-1,TRBJ1-6,-,TGCGCCAGCAGCTTCGGGACAGTCAATTCACCCCTCCACTTT,CASSFGTVNSPLHF
-,TRBV25-1,TRBJ2-7,-,TGTGCCAGCAGTGAAACAGGGAAAACCTACGAGCAGTACTTC,CASSETGKTYEQYF
-,TRBV11-3,TRBJ1-1,-,TGTGCCAGCAGCAAGGGGGAAAACCGGGAAGCTTTCTTT,CASSKGENREAFF
TRBD1,TRBV23-1,TRBJ2-3,-,TGCGCCAGCAGTCAATCGAGGGAAGGTAGGGGGCTTAGGGATACGCAGTATTTT,CASSQSREGRGLRDTQYF
TRBD1,TRBV5-1,TRBJ1-5,once,TGCGCCAGCAGCCCGACAGGGGTTAATCAGCCCCAGCATTTT,CASSPTGVNQPQHF
-,TRBV6-5,TRBJ2-1,-,TGTGCCAGCATCGTTGCAAGAGGCTACAATGAGCAGTTCTTC,CASIVARGYNEQFF
-,TRBV4-2,TRBJ1-3,few,TGTGCCAGCAGCCAGTCCCAAAGAAACACCATATATTTT,CASSQSQRNTIYF
TRBD2,TRBV5-1,TRBJ2-1,-,TGCGCCAGCAGCTTCCGGACTAGCGAATACAATGAGCAGTTCTTC,CASSFRTSEYNEQFF
-,TRBV21-1,TRBJ2-3,-,TGTGCCAGCAGCAAAGATCGGGATGGGAGAGATACGCAGTATTTT,CASSKDRDGRDTQYF
-,TRBV30,TRBJ2-1,-,TGTGCCTGGAGTAACGGCGGAAGCTCCTACAATGAGCAGTTCTTC,CAWSNGGSSYNEQFF
-,TRBV5-1,TRBJ1-5,-,TGCGCCAGCAGCTTGATGGGAGCGAGCAATCAGCCCCAGCATTTT,CASSLMGASNQPQHF
-,TRBV4-1,TRBJ1-2,-,TGCGCCAGCAGCCAAGATTGGGACAAAAACTATGGCTACACCTTC,CASSQDWDKNYGYTF
-,TRBV7-2,TRBJ1-5,-,TGTGCCAGCAGCTTAGGGCGGCAGGGTCTACAGCCCCAGCATTTT,CASSLGRQGLQPQHF
TRBD2,TRBV7-3,TRBJ2-3,-,TGTGCCAGCAGCTTGGGACTAGCGGGGGGGCGCACAGATACGCAGTATTTT,CASSLGLAGGRTDTQYF
TRBD1,TRBV28,TRBJ1-6,-,TGTGCCAGCAGTCATGGGACAGGGGGATCCTATAATTCACCCCTCCACTTT,CASSHGTGGSYNSPLHF
-,TRBV7-6,TRBJ1-3,-,TGTGCCAGCAGCTTATCTCTGCGCGACGGAGGGAGCTCTGGAAACACCATATATTTT,CASSLSLRDGGSSGNTIYF
TRBD1,TRBV4-1,TRBJ1-1,-,TGCGCCAGCAGCCAACACGGGACAGCCAACACTGAAGCTTTCTTT,CASSQHGTANTEAFF
-,TRBV7-6,TRBJ2-3,few,TGTGCCAGCAGCTTAATGGTTGGGGCAGTGATCCCAGATACGCAGTATTTT,CASSLMVGAVIPDTQYF
-,TRBV6-5,TRBJ1-3,-,TGTGCCAGCAGTTACTCAGCCCATGCCGGAAACACCATATATTTT,CASSYSAHAGNTIYF
-,TRBV4-1,TRBJ1-3,-,TGCGCCAGCAGCCAAGGACAGAGCTCTGGAAACACCATATATTTT,CASSQGQSSGNTIYF
-,TRBV10-1,TRBJ1-5,-,TGCGCCAGCAGTGAGTCTCTAGCCGCGGGAGAGCCCCAGCATTTT,CASSESLAAGEPQHF